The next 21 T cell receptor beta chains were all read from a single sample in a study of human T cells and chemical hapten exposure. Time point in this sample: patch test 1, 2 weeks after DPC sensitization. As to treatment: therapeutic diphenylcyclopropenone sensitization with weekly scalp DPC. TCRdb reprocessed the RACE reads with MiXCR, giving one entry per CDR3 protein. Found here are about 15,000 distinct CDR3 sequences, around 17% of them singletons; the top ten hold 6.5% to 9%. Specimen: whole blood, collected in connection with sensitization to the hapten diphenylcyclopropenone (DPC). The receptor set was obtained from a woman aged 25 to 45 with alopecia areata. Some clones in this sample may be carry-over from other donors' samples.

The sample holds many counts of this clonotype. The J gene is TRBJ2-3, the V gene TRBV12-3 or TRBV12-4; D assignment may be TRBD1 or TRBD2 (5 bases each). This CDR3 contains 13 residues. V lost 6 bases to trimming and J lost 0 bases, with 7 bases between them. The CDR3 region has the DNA TGTGCCAGCAGAGGGGACAGCACAGATACGCAGTATTTT. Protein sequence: CASRGDSTDTQYF.

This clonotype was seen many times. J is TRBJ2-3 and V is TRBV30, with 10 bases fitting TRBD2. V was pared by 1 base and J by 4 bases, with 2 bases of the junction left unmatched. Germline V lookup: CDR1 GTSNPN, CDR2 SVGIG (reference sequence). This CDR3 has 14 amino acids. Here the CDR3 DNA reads TGTGCCTGGAGTGGGCTAGCGGGAGCAGATACGCAGTATTTT. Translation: CAWSGLAGADTQYF.

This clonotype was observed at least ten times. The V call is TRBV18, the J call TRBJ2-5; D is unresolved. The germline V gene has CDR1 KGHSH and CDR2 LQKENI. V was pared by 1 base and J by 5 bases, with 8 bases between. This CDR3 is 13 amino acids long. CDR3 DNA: TGTGCCAGCTCACCACTTGCGTCGGAGACCCAGTACTTC. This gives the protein CASSPLASETQYF. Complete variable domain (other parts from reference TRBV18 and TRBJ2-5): NAGVMQNPRHLVRRRGQEARLRCSPMKGHSHVYWYRQLPEEGLKFMVYLQKENIIDESGMPKERFSAEFPKEGPSILRIQQVVRGDSAAYFCASSPLASETQYFGPGTRLLVL.

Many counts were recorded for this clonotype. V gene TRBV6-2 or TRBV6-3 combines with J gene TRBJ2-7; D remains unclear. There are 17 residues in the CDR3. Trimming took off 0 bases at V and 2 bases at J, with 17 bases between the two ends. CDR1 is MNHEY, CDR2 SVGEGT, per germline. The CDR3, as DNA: TGTGCCAGCAGTTACTCGATTCCGCCCAGAGAAGCCTACGAGCAGTACGTC. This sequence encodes CASSYSIPPREAYEQYV.

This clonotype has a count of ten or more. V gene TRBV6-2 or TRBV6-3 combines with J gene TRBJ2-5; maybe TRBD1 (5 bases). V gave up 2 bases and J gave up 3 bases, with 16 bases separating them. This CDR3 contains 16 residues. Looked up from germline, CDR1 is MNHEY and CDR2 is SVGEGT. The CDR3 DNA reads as TGTGCCAGCAGTTACGGTGACAGCACCCAAAAAGAGACCCAGTACTTC. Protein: CASSYGDSTQKETQYF.

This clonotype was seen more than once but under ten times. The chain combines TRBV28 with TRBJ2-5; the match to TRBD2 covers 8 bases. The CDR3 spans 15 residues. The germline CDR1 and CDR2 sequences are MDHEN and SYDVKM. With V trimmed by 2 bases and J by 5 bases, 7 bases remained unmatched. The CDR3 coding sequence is TGTGCCAGCAGTTTACCTCAGCGGGAGAGTGAGACCCAGTACTTC. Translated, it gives CASSLPQRESETQYF.

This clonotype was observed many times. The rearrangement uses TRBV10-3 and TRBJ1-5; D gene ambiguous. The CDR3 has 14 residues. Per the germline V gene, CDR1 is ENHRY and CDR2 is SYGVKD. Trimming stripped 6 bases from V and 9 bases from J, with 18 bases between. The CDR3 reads CAISAAERDAPQHF. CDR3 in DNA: TGTGCCATCAGCGCAGCCGAACGAGACGCGCCCCAGCATTTT.

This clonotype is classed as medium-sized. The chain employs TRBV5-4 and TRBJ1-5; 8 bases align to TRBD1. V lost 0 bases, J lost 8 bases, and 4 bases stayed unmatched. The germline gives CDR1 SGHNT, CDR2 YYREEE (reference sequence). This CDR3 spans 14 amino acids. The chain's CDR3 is CASSLDRGIEPQHF. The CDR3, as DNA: TGTGCCAGCAGCTTGGACAGGGGGATAGAGCCCCAGCATTTT.

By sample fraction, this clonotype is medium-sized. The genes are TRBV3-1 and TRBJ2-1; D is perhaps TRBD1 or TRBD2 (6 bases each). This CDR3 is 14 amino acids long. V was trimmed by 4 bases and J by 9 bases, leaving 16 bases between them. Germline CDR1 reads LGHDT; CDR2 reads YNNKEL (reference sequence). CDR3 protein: CASSRRGLEIEQFF. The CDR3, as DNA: TGTGCCAGCAGCCGACGGGGGCTAGAAATTGAGCAGTTCTTC.

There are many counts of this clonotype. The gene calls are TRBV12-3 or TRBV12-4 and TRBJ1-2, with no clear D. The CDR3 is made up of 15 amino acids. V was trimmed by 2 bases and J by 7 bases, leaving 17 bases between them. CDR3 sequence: CASSLRLTSAGGYTF. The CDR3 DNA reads TGTGCCAGCAGTTTAAGATTGACGTCCGCTGGTGGCTACACCTTC.

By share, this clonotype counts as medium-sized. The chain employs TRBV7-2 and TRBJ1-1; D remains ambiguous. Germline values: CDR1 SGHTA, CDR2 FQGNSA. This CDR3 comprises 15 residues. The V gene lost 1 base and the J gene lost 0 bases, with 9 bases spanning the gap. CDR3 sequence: CASSLGSGMNTEAFF. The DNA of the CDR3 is TGTGCCAGCAGCTTAGGGTCCGGGATGAACACTGAAGCTTTCTTT.

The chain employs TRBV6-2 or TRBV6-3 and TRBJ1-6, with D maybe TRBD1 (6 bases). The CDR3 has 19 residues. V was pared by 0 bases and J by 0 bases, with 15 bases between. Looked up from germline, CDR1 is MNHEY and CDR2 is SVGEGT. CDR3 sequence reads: CASSYSGDKSSSYNSPLHF. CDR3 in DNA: TGTGCCAGCAGTTACTCTGGGGACAAGTCCAGCTCCTATAATTCACCCCTCCACTTT.

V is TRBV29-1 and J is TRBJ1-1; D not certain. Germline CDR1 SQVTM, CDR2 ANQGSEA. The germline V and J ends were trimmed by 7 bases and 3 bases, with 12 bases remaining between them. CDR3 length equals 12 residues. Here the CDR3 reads CSAKLRDTEAFF. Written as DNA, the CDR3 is TGCAGCGCCAAGCTTCGGGACACTGAAGCTTTCTTT.

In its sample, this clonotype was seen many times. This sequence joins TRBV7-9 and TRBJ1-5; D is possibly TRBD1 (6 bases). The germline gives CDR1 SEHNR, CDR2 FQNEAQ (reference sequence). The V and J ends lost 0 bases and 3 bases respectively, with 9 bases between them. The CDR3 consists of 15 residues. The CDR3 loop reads CASSLAGGPNQPQHF. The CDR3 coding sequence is TGTGCCAGCAGCTTAGCCGGGGGGCCCAATCAGCCCCAGCATTTT.

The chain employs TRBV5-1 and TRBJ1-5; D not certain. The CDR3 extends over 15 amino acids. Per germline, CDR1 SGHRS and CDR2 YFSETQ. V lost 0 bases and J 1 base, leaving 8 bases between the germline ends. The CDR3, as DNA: TGCGCCAGCAGCTTGGACGACCCAAGCAATCAGCCCCAGCATTTT. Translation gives CASSLDDPSNQPQHF.

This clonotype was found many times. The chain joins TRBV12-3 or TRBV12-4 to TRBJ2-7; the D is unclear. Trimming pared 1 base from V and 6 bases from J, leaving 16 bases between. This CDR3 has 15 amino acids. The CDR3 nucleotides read TGTGCCAGCAGTTTAGGAGCTGCGCCCTTGAGCGAGCAGTACGTC. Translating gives CASSLGAAPLSEQYV.

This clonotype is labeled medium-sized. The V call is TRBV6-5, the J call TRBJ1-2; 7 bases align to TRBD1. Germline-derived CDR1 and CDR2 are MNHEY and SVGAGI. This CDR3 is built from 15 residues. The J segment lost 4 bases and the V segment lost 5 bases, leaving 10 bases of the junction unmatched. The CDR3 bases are TGTGCCAGCAGTAAAGGGACAGTTGTACTCTATGGCTACACCTTC. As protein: CASSKGTVVLYGYTF.

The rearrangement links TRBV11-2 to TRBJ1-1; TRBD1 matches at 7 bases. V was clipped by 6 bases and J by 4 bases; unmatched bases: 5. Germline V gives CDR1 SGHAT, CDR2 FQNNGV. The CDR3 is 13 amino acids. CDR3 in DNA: TGTGCCAGCAGACCGACAGGGACCACTGAAGCTTTCTTT. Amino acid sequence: CASRPTGTTEAFF. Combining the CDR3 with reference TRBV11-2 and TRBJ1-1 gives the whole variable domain EAGVAQSPRYKIIEKRQSVAFWCNPISGHATLYWYQQILGQGPKLLIQFQNNGVVDDSQLPKDRFSAERLKGVDSTLKIQPAKLEDSAVYLCASRPTGTTEAFFGQGTRLTVV.

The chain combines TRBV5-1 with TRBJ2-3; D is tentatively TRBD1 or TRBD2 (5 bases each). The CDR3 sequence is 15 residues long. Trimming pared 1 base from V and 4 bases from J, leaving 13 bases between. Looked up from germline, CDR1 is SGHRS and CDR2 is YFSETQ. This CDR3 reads CASSLRGVGADTQYF. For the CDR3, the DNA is TGCGCCAGCAGCTTGCGAGGGGTTGGAGCAGATACGCAGTATTTT. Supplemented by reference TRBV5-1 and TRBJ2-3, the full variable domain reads KAGVTQTPRYLIKTRGQQVTLSCSPISGHRSVSWYQQTPGQGLQFLFEYFSETQRNKGNFPGRFSGRQFSNSRSEMNVSTLELGDSALYLCASSLRGVGADTQYFGPGTRLTVL.

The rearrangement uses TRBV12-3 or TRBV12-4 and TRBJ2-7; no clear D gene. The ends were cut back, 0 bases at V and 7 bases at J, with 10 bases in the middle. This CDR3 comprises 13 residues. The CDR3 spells CASSLASAREQYF. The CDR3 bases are TGTGCCAGCAGTTTAGCATCGGCTCGGGAGCAGTACTTC.

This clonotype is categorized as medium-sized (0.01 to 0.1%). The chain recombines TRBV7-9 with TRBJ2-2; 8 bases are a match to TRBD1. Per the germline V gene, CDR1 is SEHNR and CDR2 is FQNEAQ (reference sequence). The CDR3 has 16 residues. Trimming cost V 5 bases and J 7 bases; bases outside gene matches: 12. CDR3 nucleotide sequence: TGTGCCAGCAGCCTCTCCGGACAGGGAGGTATCGGGGAGCTGTTTTTT. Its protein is CASSLSGQGGIGELFF.